The 6 T cell receptor beta chains below come from one sample, sequenced in a study of response to subunit inactivated influenza vaccine. TCRdb re-called the RT-PCR reads with MiXCR, one entry per CDR3 protein. The table has approximately 480,000 distinct CDR3 sequences, around 9.9% seen once. The sequences come from PBMCs from blood, collected around seven weeks after vaccination. Receptor source: a man aged 50 to 60 who received an inactivated influenza vaccine.

The chain joins TRBV28 to TRBJ2-7; TRBD1 aligns across 7 bases. Trimming took 1 base from V and 1 from J; bases not matched to a gene: 4. The CDR3 totals 15 residues. Germline assignment: CDR1 MDHEN and CDR2 SYDVKM. In DNA form, the CDR3 reads TGTGCCAGCAGTTTATCGACAGGGACGTCCTACGAGCAGTACTTC. Translation: CASSLSTGTSYEQYF.

This clonotype was counted between two and nine times. The V call is TRBV11-2, the J call TRBJ2-7, with D possibly TRBD2 on 5 matching bases. CDR1 and CDR2 from the germline V gene are SGHAT and FQNNGV. The CDR3 has 15 amino acids. Trimming took off 5 bases at V and 1 base at J, with 15 bases between the two ends. CDR3 loop: CASSPSGRASYEQYF. CDR3 sequence (DNA): TGTGCCAGCAGCCCTTCGGGAAGGGCTTCCTACGAGCAGTACTTC.

Many counts were recorded for this clonotype. V gene TRBV5-1 combines with J gene TRBJ2-5; 7 bases are shared with TRBD2. This CDR3 comprises 15 residues. In germline, CDR1 is SGHRS, CDR2 YFSETQ. Trimming cost V 0 bases and J 2 bases; bases outside gene matches: 4. Here the CDR3 DNA reads TGCGCCAGCAGCTTGGAGGCGGGGGAACAAGAGACCCAGTACTTC. Amino acid sequence: CASSLEAGEQETQYF.

The chain is built from TRBV6-5 and TRBJ2-5; TRBD2 agrees at 16 bases. The CDR3 has 15 amino acids. Germline CDR1 MNHEY, CDR2 SVGAGI. Germline trimming cut 2 bases from V and 7 bases from J; bases unmatched to any gene: 1. For the CDR3, the DNA is TGTGCCAGCAGTTACGGGACTAGCGGGAGGGCGACCCAGTACTTC. Encoded protein: CASSYGTSGRATQYF.

V and J are TRBV5-1 and TRBJ1-1, with a tentative D call TRBD1 (5 bases). CDR1 and CDR2 from the germline V gene are SGHRS and YFSETQ. Trimming removed 4 bases at V and 8 bases at J, with 15 bases between. The CDR3 totals 13 residues. The CDR3 loop is CASSTGPRQEAFF. CDR3 coding DNA: TGCGCCAGCAGCACCGGACCGCGACAGGAAGCTTTCTTT. Looking up the rest from reference TRBV5-1 and TRBJ1-1 gives the full variable domain: KAGVTQTPRYLIKTRGQQVTLSCSPISGHRSVSWYQQTPGQGLQFLFEYFSETQRNKGNFPGRFSGRQFSNSRSEMNVSTLELGDSALYLCASSTGPRQEAFFGQGTRLTVV.

This clonotype came up a few times. The chain carries TRBV5-1 and TRBJ2-2; perhaps TRBD1 as D (5 bases). The CDR3 covers 15 residues. Germline CDR1 SGHRS, CDR2 YFSETQ. Between the trimmed V and J ends, which lost 2 bases and 3 bases, there was a span of 11 bases. The CDR3, as DNA: TGCGCCAGCAGCTTCAGGGTTAGGGACACCGGGGAGCTGTTTTTT. Protein: CASSFRVRDTGELFF.